Following are 2 T cell receptor beta chains from one sample sequenced in a study of T cell changes during pregnancy in multiple sclerosis (dated by TCRdb to 2018 to 2020). The library relied on the immunoSEQ multiplex PCR assay. Not all clones reach the TCRdb copy of this immuneACCESS table, which keeps in-frame sequences only. Checked studies attribute under half of the gap to unresolved V genes and leave the rest unexplained. The sample records about 40,000 clones, roughly 93% of which are singletons. The top ten constitute 0.78% of the sample. The specimen was CD4+ T cells from peripheral blood mononuclear cells, collected before pregnancy. The receptors were sampled from a female donor with multiple sclerosis, enrolled in a pregnancy study.

This chain links TRBV27 with TRBJ1-3; no clear D gene. V lost 0 bases to trimming and J lost 0 bases, with 12 bases between them. The CDR3 is made up of 17 amino acids. From germline, CDR1 is MNHEY and CDR2 SMNVEV (reference sequence). DNA of the CDR3: TGTGCCAGCAGTTTATCGATGCCTCTAGACTCTGGAAACACCATATATTTT. This encodes CASSLSMPLDSGNTIYF.

The chain couples TRBV7-2 to TRBJ2-5; 8 bases agree with TRBD2. Trimming removed 4 bases from V and 3 bases from J; junction bases left unmatched: 4. The CDR3 spans 14 residues. Looked up from germline, CDR1 is SGHTA and CDR2 is FQGNSA. CDR3 sequence: CASSSRAGEETQYF. The CDR3 DNA sequence: TGTGCCAGCAGCTCGAGAGCGGGAGAAGAGACCCAGTACTTC.